Below, one T cell receptor (beta chain) is given with its context. No cognate antigen has been identified for it. No base quality values were provided; no much bigger clone lies one nucleotide off. The sample originates from a study of control samples from healthy donors and cancer patients (dated by TCRdb to 2018 to 2021). The library was built by means of the immunoSEQ multiplex PCR assay. Sourced from immuneACCESS, this table was stored by TCRdb with only in-frame sequences that have V and J called. A share of the clones is absent; for the studies checked, an unresolved V gene accounts for under half, and the remainder has no known explanation. The sample includes some 120,000 clones, with roughly 87% observed a single time. Jointly, the top ten make up about 1.8% of the sample. The germline V gene specifies SGHTA as CDR1 and FQGNSA as CDR2. V is reduced by 4 bases and J by 2 bases, leaving a spacing of 9 bases between them. Measured from the cysteine to the phenylalanine, the CDR3 is 14 residues long. Of the read, only the CDR3 DNA is kept; its 42 bases are in frame from base 1.

The rearrangement combines TRBV7-2 with TRBJ2-1; no D gene is confidently identified. Material for sequencing was blood. This clonotype was sampled from a man aged 18 to 35 in good health. The CDR3: CASSSDGPYNEQFF. The bases read TGTGCCAGCAGCTCAGACGGGCCCTACAATGAGCAGTTCTTC.